This entry lists 25 T cell receptor beta chains sequenced from one sample in a study of blood T cell repertoires in COVID-19. The repertoire was sequenced with immunoSEQ multiplex PCR; TCRdb's copy has only in-frame clones and lacks some. Among 250,000 to 350,000 clones, more than 75% were seen once, and the ten largest hold roughly 5%. The source material was PBMCs or T cells enriched from blood (not recorded which). These TCRs come from a woman aged 25 to 39 who had recovered from COVID-19.

The chain couples TRBV19 to TRBJ1-1; TRBD1 might be the D (5 bases). Trimming removed 1 base at V and 1 base at J, with 7 bases between. There are 14 residues in the CDR3. Per the germline V gene, CDR1 is LNHDA and CDR2 is SQIVND (reference sequence). CDR3 in amino acids: CASSIVGGNTEAFF. The CDR3 nucleotides read TGTGCCAGTAGTATAGTCGGGGGGAACACTGAAGCTTTCTTT.

This clone has just one count. V and J are TRBV5-1 and TRBJ1-3; D call uncertain. The V end lost 0 bases, the J end lost 8 bases, and 12 bases lay between the germline ends. Per the germline V gene, CDR1 is SGHRS and CDR2 is YFSETQ. This CDR3 has 14 residues. The CDR3 region is CASSLDPESDTIYF. The CDR3 DNA reads TGCGCCAGCAGCTTGGATCCCGAATCAGACACCATATATTTT.

V gene TRBV2 combines with J gene TRBJ2-5, with TRBD1 identical over 7 bases. The germline V gene encodes CDR1 SNHLY and CDR2 FYNNEI. The CDR3 length is 12 residues. With V trimmed by 6 bases and J by 2 bases, 0 bases remained unmatched. This CDR3 is CASRTGQETQYF. The DNA for the CDR3 is TGTGCCAGCAGGACAGGGCAAGAGACCCAGTACTTC.

Only a few counts were recorded for this clone. The chain is built from TRBV27 and TRBJ1-6; D is unresolved. CDR1 and CDR2 (germline): MNHEY, SMNVEV (reference sequence). CDR3 length equals 13 residues. Trimming cost V 3 bases and J 9 bases, with 9 bases left between them. CDR3 protein: CASSFDFSSPLHF. In DNA form, the CDR3 reads TGTGCCAGCAGTTTCGACTTCAGTTCACCCCTCCACTTT.

The chain links TRBV7-9 to TRBJ2-1, with D possibly TRBD1 on 5 matching bases. CDR3 length: 12 amino acids. From germline, CDR1 is SEHNR and CDR2 FQNEAQ (reference sequence). Trimming removed 6 bases from V and 8 bases from J, with 11 bases in between. The CDR3 is CASSLQEYEQFF. The CDR3 nucleotides read TGTGCCAGCAGTCTACAGGAATATGAGCAGTTCTTC.

The rearrangement links TRBV21-1 to TRBJ1-5. TRBV21-1 is a listed pseudogene. The CDR3 runs to 16 residues. The CDR3 here is CASSKESGFSNQPQHF. In nucleotides, the CDR3 is TGTGCCAGCAGCAAAGAATCCGGGTTCAGCAATCAGCCCCAGCATTTT.

J is TRBJ1-1 and V is TRBV9; 7 bases line up with TRBD1. Germline V gene data show CDR1 as SGDLS and CDR2 as YYNGEE. The CDR3 has 12 amino acids. The junction had 4 bases not matched to a gene; V was cut back by 3 bases and J by 8 bases. For the CDR3, the DNA is TGTGCCAGCAGCGCCCGACAGGGAGAAGCTTTCTTT. This translates into CASSARQGEAFF.

The chain employs TRBV6-5 and TRBJ1-2; no clear D. V lost 4 bases and J lost 0, with 6 bases in between. Germline V gene data show CDR1 as MNHEY and CDR2 as SVGAGI. This CDR3 is 13 amino acids long. The CDR3 bases are TGTGCCAGCAGTTTCATAGCTAACTATGGCTACACCTTC. Translating it yields CASSFIANYGYTF.

The chain has TRBV3-1 (or the pseudogene TRBV3-2) and TRBJ1-5, with 9 bases lining up with TRBD1. This CDR3 comprises 15 residues. Germline V gene data show CDR1 as LGHDT and CDR2 as YNNKEL (reference sequence). Trimming removed 5 bases from V and 7 bases from J; junction bases left unmatched: 9. The CDR3 is CASSADRGGRQPQHF. The DNA for the CDR3 is TGTGCCAGCAGCGCTGACAGGGGGGGCAGGCAGCCCCAGCATTTT.

This rearrangement joins TRBV5-1 to TRBJ1-1; the match to TRBD1 covers 8 bases. The CDR3 extends over 14 amino acids. The J segment lost 8 bases and the V segment lost 1 base, leaving 7 bases of the junction unmatched. Germline V gene sequence: CDR1 SGHRS, CDR2 YFSETQ. CDR3: CASSLMDRVFEAFF. For the CDR3, the DNA is TGCGCCAGCAGCTTGATGGACAGGGTCTTCGAAGCTTTCTTT.

As to this clone: Other DNA variants within this sample encode the same CDR3. V usage is TRBV5-1 and J usage is TRBJ2-1, with TRBD1 matching 7 bases. Trimming took 0 bases from V and 3 from J; bases not matched to a gene: 3. The CDR3 has 15 residues. The germline gives CDR1 SGHRS, CDR2 YFSETQ. The CDR3 nucleotides read TGCGCCAGCAGCTTGGGAGGGGGCGTCTACAATGAGCAGTTCTTC. Encoded protein: CASSLGGGVYNEQFF.

V usage is TRBV9 and J usage is TRBJ2-3; possibly TRBD2 for D (5 bases). The CDR3 runs to 13 residues. Germline-derived CDR1 and CDR2 are SGDLS and YYNGEE. Trimming left V 5 bases short and J 2 bases short, with 9 bases between. CDR3 coding DNA: TGTGCCAGCAGAGGAGCGGCCACAGATACGCAGTATTTT. Encoded protein: CASRGAATDTQYF.

The V call is TRBV4-2, the J call TRBJ2-7; the match to TRBD1 covers 10 bases. V lost 3 bases and J lost 7; bases outside the gene matches: 9. Germline V gene sequence: CDR1 LGHNA, CDR2 YNFKEQ. This CDR3 comprises 15 residues. The CDR3 loop reads CASSQPGTGAQEQYF. The CDR3 nucleotides are TGTGCCAGCAGCCAGCCCGGGACAGGGGCCCAAGAGCAGTACTTC.

In nucleotides, the CDR3 is TGTGCCAGCTGGGGGACACTGAACACCGGGGAGCTGTTTTTT. Its protein product is CASWGTLNTGELFF. The chain couples TRBV19 to TRBJ2-2; tentative D call: TRBD1 (6 bases). Per the germline V gene, CDR1 is LNHDA and CDR2 is SQIVND (reference sequence). The germline V and J ends were trimmed by 9 bases and 1 base, with 12 bases remaining between them. The CDR3 is made up of 14 amino acids.

This clone was detected only a few times. The chain couples TRBV15 to TRBJ1-5; TRBD1 is a possible D gene (5 bases). CDR1 is LNHNV, CDR2 YYDKDF, per germline (reference sequence). V was shortened by 0 bases and J by 3 bases, with 9 bases between the two germline ends. The CDR3 is 15 amino acids. The CDR3 region has the DNA TGTGCCACCAGCAGAGATGGGGCCAACAATCAGCCCCAGCATTTT. As protein: CATSRDGANNQPQHF.

V gene TRBV7-9 combines with J gene TRBJ1-2, with D perhaps TRBD1 (6 bases). This CDR3 has 12 residues. Trimming stripped 4 bases from V and 7 bases from J, with 10 bases between. Germline assignment: CDR1 SEHNR and CDR2 FQNEAQ (reference sequence). The CDR3 loop is CASSSVGAGYTF. CDR3 nucleotides: TGTGCCAGCAGCTCGGTGGGGGCTGGCTACACCTTC.

This CDR3 reads CASSSGRLNTEAFF. Here the CDR3 DNA reads TGTGCCAGCAGTAGCGGGAGATTGAACACTGAAGCTTTCTTT. This sequence joins TRBV7-3 and TRBJ1-1; D gene ambiguous. Germline CDR1 is SGHTA and CDR2 is FQGTGA. The CDR3 sequence is 14 residues long. Trimming stripped 6 bases from V and 0 bases from J, with 11 bases between.

The J gene is TRBJ1-1, the V gene TRBV19; maybe TRBD1 (5 bases). V gave up 3 bases and J gave up 7 bases, with 21 bases separating them. Germline CDR1 and CDR2: LNHDA and SQIVND (reference sequence). The CDR3 is made up of 16 amino acids. The CDR3 protein is CASSIPLRGDLIEAFF. The CDR3 bases are TGTGCCAGTAGTATCCCACTTAGGGGCGACCTTATTGAAGCTTTCTTT.

The chain employs TRBV6-7 and TRBJ1-3, with D possibly being TRBD1 (6 bases). TRBV6-7 is labeled an ORF, and its function is uncertain. With 1 base removed from V and 0 bases from J, the gap between germline ends came to 25 bases. This CDR3 is 21 amino acids long. CDR3 loop: CASSYFAVRGFQASSGNTIYF. CDR3 DNA: TGTGCCAGCAGTTACTTTGCAGTTAGGGGGTTTCAGGCGAGCTCTGGAAACACCATATATTTT.

The chain uses TRBV4-3 and TRBJ2-3; the D gene is possibly TRBD1 (5 bases). There are 15 residues in the CDR3. V lost 0 bases to trimming and J lost 4 bases, with 11 bases between them. Germline CDR1 reads LGHNA; CDR2 reads YSLEER. The CDR3 coding sequence is TGCGCCAGCAGCCAAGATCGGCAGGGCTCAGATACGCAGTATTTT. Its translation is CASSQDRQGSDTQYF.

This sequence joins TRBV30 and TRBJ2-3; TRBD2 matches 8 bases. J was trimmed by 1 base and V by 8 bases; bases with no gene match: 8. The CDR3 loop spans 14 amino acids. Germline loops: CDR1 GTSNPN, CDR2 SVGIG (reference sequence). CDR3 amino acids: CAGGRGAGTDTQYF. DNA for the CDR3: TGTGCCGGGGGGCGGGGGGCCGGCACAGATACGCAGTATTTT.

The chain has TRBV2 and TRBJ2-7; possible D gene TRBD2, 5 bases. CDR3 size: 12 residues. Germline V gene data show CDR1 as SNHLY and CDR2 as FYNNEI. The ends were cut back, 7 bases at V and 11 bases at J, with 18 bases in the middle. Here the CDR3 reads CASIRTTGTEYF. The CDR3 nucleotides are TGTGCCAGCATACGCACGACGGGAACGGAGTACTTC.

The V call is TRBV5-1, the J call TRBJ2-4; 10 nucleotides line up with TRBD2. This CDR3 spans 18 amino acids. With 0 bases clipped from V and 0 bases from J, the junction kept 6 bases outside the gene matches. Germline V gene sequence: CDR1 SGHRS, CDR2 YFSETQ. CDR3 DNA: TGCGCCAGCAGCTTGGCCCCTAGCGGGGGAACAGCCAAAAACATTCAGTACTTC. It is translated as CASSLAPSGGTAKNIQYF. Filled out from reference TRBV5-1 and TRBJ2-4, the complete variable domain reads KAGVTQTPRYLIKTRGQQVTLSCSPISGHRSVSWYQQTPGQGLQFLFEYFSETQRNKGNFPGRFSGRQFSNSRSEMNVSTLELGDSALYLCASSLAPSGGTAKNIQYFGAGTRLSVL.

This chain's CDR3 is CSVGTGFNYGYTF. For the CDR3, the DNA is TGCAGCGTAGGGACAGGGTTTAACTATGGCTACACCTTC. The chain links TRBV29-1 to TRBJ1-2; 9 nucleotides line up with TRBD1. Germline V gene sequence: CDR1 SQVTM, CDR2 ANQGSEA. J was trimmed by 1 base and V by 6 bases; bases with no gene match: 3. The CDR3 extends over 13 amino acids.

In its sample, this clone was seen a few times. For the CDR3, the DNA is TGCGCCAGCAGCCAGGGGGGGCGCGGGTTAAATTCACCCCTCCACTTT. It translates to CASSQGGRGLNSPLHF. J is TRBJ1-6 and V is TRBV4-1, with a tentative D call TRBD1 (6 bases). The length of the CDR3 is 16 residues. The germline V gene has CDR1 MGHRA and CDR2 YSYEKL. V was trimmed by 3 bases and J by 7 bases, leaving 16 bases between them.